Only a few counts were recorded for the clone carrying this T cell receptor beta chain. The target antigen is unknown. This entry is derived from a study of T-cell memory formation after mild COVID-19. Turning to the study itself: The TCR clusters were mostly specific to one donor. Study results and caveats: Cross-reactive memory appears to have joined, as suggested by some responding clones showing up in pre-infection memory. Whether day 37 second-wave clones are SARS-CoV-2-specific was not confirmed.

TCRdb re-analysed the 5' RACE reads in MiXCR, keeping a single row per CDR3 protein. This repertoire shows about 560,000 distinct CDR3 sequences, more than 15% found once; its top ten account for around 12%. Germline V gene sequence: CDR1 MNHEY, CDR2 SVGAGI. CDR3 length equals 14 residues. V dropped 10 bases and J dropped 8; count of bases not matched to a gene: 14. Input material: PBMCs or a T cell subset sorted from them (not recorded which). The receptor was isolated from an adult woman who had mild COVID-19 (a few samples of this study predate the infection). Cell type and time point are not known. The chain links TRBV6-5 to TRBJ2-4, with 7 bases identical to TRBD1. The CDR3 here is CATGDTNRGYIQYF. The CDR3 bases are TGTGCCACCGGGGACACTAACAGGGGATACATTCAGTACTTC.